The present entry profiles one TCR beta chain with its context. The assay was immunoSEQ multiplex PCR, and TCRdb's table has in-frame clones only and misses some. The table includes 40,000 to 60,000 clones, 80% to 90% detected once. This entry is derived from a study of blood T cell repertoires in COVID-19. The specimen was peripheral blood. The source of this sequence is a woman older than 75 with COVID-19, enrolled during active disease.

This CDR3 reads CASSLDGGLEKLFF. The CDR3 DNA reads TGCGCCAGCAGCTTGGACGGGGGGTTGGAAAAACTGTTTTTT. This chain uses TRBV5-1 with TRBJ1-4; D is perhaps TRBD1 (5 bases). The V and J ends lost 0 bases and 8 bases respectively, with 11 bases between them. The CDR3 has 14 amino acids. Per the germline V gene, CDR1 is SGHRS and CDR2 is YFSETQ.